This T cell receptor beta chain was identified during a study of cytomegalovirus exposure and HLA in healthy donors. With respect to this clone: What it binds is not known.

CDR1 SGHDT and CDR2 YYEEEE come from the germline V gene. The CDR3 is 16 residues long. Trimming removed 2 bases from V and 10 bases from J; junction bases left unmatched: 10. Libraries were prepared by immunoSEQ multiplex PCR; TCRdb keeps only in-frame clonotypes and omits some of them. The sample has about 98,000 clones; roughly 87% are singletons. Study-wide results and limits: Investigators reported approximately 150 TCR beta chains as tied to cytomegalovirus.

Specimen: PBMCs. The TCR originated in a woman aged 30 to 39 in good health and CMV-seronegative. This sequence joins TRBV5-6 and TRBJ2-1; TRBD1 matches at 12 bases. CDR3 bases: TGTGCCAGCAGCTTTCTTGCGGGACAGGGGGCTCAGGAGCAGTTCTTC. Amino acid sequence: CASSFLAGQGAQEQFF.